This note documents a single T cell receptor beta chain sequence. The data originate from a study of T-cell reconstitution after alpha-beta-depleted transplantation in children. V lost 5 bases, J lost 2 bases, and 12 bases lay in between. CDR3 length: 15 amino acids. Preparation of the TCRbeta library involved a method that used unique molecular identifiers. TCRdb re-derived calls from the PCR reads in MiXCR, one entry per CDR3 protein. The sample contains some 520,000 distinct CDR3 sequences, less than 35% of which appear only once. The source was PBMCs from the stem cell graft donor, collected from the stem cell graft. The chain uses TRBV12-3 or TRBV12-4 and TRBJ2-2; perhaps TRBD1 as D (6 bases). The TCR was taken from a human donor who donated a stem cell graft to a child with aplastic anemia. The CDR3 is CASSRQEPNTGELFF. The CDR3 DNA reads as TGTGCCAGCAGTAGACAGGAGCCCAACACCGGGGAGCTGTTTTTT.